A selection of T cell receptor beta chains follows, all from one sample in a study of cytomegalovirus exposure and HLA in healthy donors. The repertoire was sequenced with immunoSEQ multiplex PCR; TCRdb's copy has only in-frame clones and lacks some. The sample shows more than 140,000 clones, over 60% of them seen only once. Specimen: PBMCs. The receptors were gathered from a woman aged 25 to 39 in good health and CMV-seropositive. CDR3s include the opening cysteine and the closing phenylalanine or tryptophan. D genes are given only for firm matches. Clone size is stated in some rows and not others, as once, few, many or a class when expanded.

d_gene: .; abundance: .; v_gene: TRBV5-1; j_gene: TRBJ2-3; CDR3aa: CATSQGHIDTQYF; CDR3nt: TGCGCCACTTCCCAGGGGCACATAGATACGCAGTATTTT
d_gene: .; abundance: few; v_gene: TRBV6-5; j_gene: TRBJ1-1; CDR3aa: CASSYLGQGTEAFF; CDR3nt: TGTGCCAGCAGTTACCTAGGCCAGGGCACTGAAGCTTTCTTT
d_gene: .; abundance: once; v_gene: TRBV6-1; j_gene: TRBJ1-4; CDR3aa: CASSEARGGNEKLFF; CDR3nt: TGTGCCAGCAGTGAAGCGCGGGGAGGGAATGAAAAACTGTTTTTT
d_gene: .; abundance: .; v_gene: TRBV2; j_gene: TRBJ2-3; CDR3aa: CASSYTDTQYF; CDR3nt: TGTGCCAGCAGCTATACAGATACGCAGTATTTT
d_gene: .; abundance: .; v_gene: TRBV30; j_gene: TRBJ1-2; CDR3aa: CAWRVSGYGYTF; CDR3nt: TGTGCCTGGAGGGTGTCAGGATATGGCTACACCTTC
d_gene: TRBD1; abundance: .; v_gene: TRBV5-1; j_gene: TRBJ1-1; CDR3aa: CASSPGQGWSTEAFF; CDR3nt: TGCGCCAGCAGCCCTGGACAGGGATGGTCCACTGAAGCTTTCTTT
d_gene: .; abundance: .; v_gene: TRBV19; j_gene: TRBJ1-6; CDR3aa: CASSIVPGGYNSPLHF; CDR3nt: TGTGCCAGTAGTATCGTCCCCGGGGGATATAATTCACCCCTCCACTTT
d_gene: TRBD1; abundance: .; v_gene: TRBV15; j_gene: TRBJ2-7; CDR3aa: CATSRDLGTGLYEQYF; CDR3nt: TGTGCCACCAGCAGAGATTTGGGGACAGGGCTCTACGAGCAGTACTTC
d_gene: .; abundance: .; v_gene: TRBV5-6; j_gene: TRBJ2-2; CDR3aa: CASSIWGHDTGELFF; CDR3nt: TGTGCCAGCAGTATATGGGGGCACGACACCGGGGAGCTGTTTTTT
d_gene: .; abundance: .; v_gene: TRBV5-1; j_gene: TRBJ1-4; CDR3aa: CASKGAEKLFF; CDR3nt: TGCGCCAGCAAAGGGGCTGAAAAACTGTTTTTT
d_gene: .; abundance: .; v_gene: TRBV5-1; j_gene: TRBJ2-2; CDR3aa: CASSLAPTGGELFF; CDR3nt: TGCGCCAGCAGCTTGGCTCCCACAGGCGGGGAGCTGTTTTTT
d_gene: .; abundance: .; v_gene: TRBV11-3; j_gene: TRBJ1-4; CDR3aa: CASSPLVCSTNEKLFF; CDR3nt: TGTGCCAGCAGCCCCCTCGTGTGTTCAACTAATGAAAAACTGTTTTTT
d_gene: .; abundance: .; v_gene: TRBV5-1; j_gene: TRBJ2-7; CDR3aa: CASSLDRADDEQYF; CDR3nt: TGCGCCAGCAGCTTGGACAGGGCTGACGACGAGCAGTACTTC
d_gene: .; abundance: once; v_gene: TRBV19; j_gene: TRBJ1-1; CDR3aa: CASSVMNTEAFF; CDR3nt: TGTGCCAGTTCCGTTATGAACACTGAAGCTTTCTTT
d_gene: .; abundance: few; v_gene: TRBV6-6; j_gene: TRBJ1-4; CDR3aa: CASRIHATNEKLFF; CDR3nt: TGTGCCAGCCGTATCCATGCGACTAATGAAAAACTGTTTTTT
d_gene: .; abundance: .; v_gene: TRBV28; j_gene: TRBJ1-1; CDR3aa: CASREVLNTEAFF; CDR3nt: TGTGCCAGCAGGGAGGTGTTGAACACTGAAGCTTTCTTT
d_gene: .; abundance: .; v_gene: TRBV15; j_gene: TRBJ2-5; CDR3aa: CATSLVETQYF; CDR3nt: TGTGCCACCAGTTTAGTAGAGACCCAGTACTTC
d_gene: .; abundance: once; v_gene: TRBV5-4; j_gene: TRBJ1-2; CDR3aa: CASSLDEGTFYGYTF; CDR3nt: TGTGCCAGCAGCTTGGACGAGGGAACCTTCTATGGCTACACCTTC
d_gene: .; abundance: .; v_gene: TRBV5-1; j_gene: TRBJ2-3; CDR3aa: CASSSTGVQYTDTQYF; CDR3nt: TGCGCCAGCAGCTCCACCGGGGTACAATACACAGATACGCAGTATTTT
d_gene: .; abundance: .; v_gene: TRBV5-1; j_gene: TRBJ2-1; CDR3aa: CASSPGGLRSDEQFF; CDR3nt: TGCGCCAGCAGCCCAGGGGGGCTGAGGAGTGATGAGCAGTTCTTC
d_gene: .; abundance: .; v_gene: TRBV14; j_gene: TRBJ1-6; CDR3aa: CASSQMRGSPLHF; CDR3nt: TGTGCCAGCAGCCAAATGCGGGGGTCACCCCTCCACTTT
d_gene: .; abundance: .; v_gene: TRBV27; j_gene: TRBJ2-7; CDR3aa: CASSPSGTGAYEQYF; CDR3nt: TGTGCCAGCAGCCCTTCCGGGACTGGAGCCTACGAGCAGTACTTC
d_gene: TRBD1; abundance: large; v_gene: TRBV30; j_gene: TRBJ1-1; CDR3aa: CAWEKYRGTEAFF; CDR3nt: TGTGCCTGGGAGAAGTACAGGGGGACTGAAGCTTTCTTT
d_gene: .; abundance: .; v_gene: TRBV11-1; j_gene: TRBJ2-7; CDR3aa: CASTLGGRGYEQYF; CDR3nt: TGTGCCAGCACCCTAGGGGGTCGAGGCTACGAGCAGTACTTC
d_gene: TRBD1; abundance: few; v_gene: TRBV5-1; j_gene: TRBJ2-7; CDR3aa: CASSLRGLAGQGAGEQYF; CDR3nt: TGCGCCAGCAGCTTGAGGGGCCTGGCGGGACAGGGGGCTGGCGAGCAGTACTTC
d_gene: TRBD1; abundance: .; v_gene: TRBV4-2; j_gene: TRBJ1-1; CDR3aa: CASSQDTGGNTEAFF; CDR3nt: TGTGCCAGCAGCCAAGATACAGGGGGCAACACTGAAGCTTTCTTT
d_gene: .; abundance: .; v_gene: TRBV5-1; j_gene: TRBJ1-2; CDR3aa: CASSFQGRDNYGYTF; CDR3nt: TGCGCCAGCAGCTTTCAGGGGAGGGATAACTATGGCTACACCTTC
d_gene: TRBD2; abundance: .; v_gene: TRBV15; j_gene: TRBJ2-3; CDR3aa: CATSPGTTSGGATDTQYF; CDR3nt: TGTGCCACCAGCCCAGGGACGACTAGCGGGGGGGCCACAGATACGCAGTATTTT
d_gene: TRBD1; abundance: few; v_gene: TRBV6-1; j_gene: TRBJ2-7; CDR3aa: CASRGPGQSYYEQYF; CDR3nt: TGTGCCAGCAGGGGCCCGGGACAGAGTTACTACGAGCAGTACTTC
d_gene: .; abundance: .; v_gene: TRBV10-2; j_gene: TRBJ1-1; CDR3aa: CASSEVGGWASEAFF; CDR3nt: TGCGCCAGCAGTGAGGTGGGGGGGTGGGCTTCTGAAGCTTTCTTT
d_gene: .; abundance: .; v_gene: TRBV27; j_gene: TRBJ2-7; CDR3aa: CASSRGAGREQYF; CDR3nt: TGTGCCAGCAGCCGCGGGGCGGGGAGGGAGCAGTACTTC